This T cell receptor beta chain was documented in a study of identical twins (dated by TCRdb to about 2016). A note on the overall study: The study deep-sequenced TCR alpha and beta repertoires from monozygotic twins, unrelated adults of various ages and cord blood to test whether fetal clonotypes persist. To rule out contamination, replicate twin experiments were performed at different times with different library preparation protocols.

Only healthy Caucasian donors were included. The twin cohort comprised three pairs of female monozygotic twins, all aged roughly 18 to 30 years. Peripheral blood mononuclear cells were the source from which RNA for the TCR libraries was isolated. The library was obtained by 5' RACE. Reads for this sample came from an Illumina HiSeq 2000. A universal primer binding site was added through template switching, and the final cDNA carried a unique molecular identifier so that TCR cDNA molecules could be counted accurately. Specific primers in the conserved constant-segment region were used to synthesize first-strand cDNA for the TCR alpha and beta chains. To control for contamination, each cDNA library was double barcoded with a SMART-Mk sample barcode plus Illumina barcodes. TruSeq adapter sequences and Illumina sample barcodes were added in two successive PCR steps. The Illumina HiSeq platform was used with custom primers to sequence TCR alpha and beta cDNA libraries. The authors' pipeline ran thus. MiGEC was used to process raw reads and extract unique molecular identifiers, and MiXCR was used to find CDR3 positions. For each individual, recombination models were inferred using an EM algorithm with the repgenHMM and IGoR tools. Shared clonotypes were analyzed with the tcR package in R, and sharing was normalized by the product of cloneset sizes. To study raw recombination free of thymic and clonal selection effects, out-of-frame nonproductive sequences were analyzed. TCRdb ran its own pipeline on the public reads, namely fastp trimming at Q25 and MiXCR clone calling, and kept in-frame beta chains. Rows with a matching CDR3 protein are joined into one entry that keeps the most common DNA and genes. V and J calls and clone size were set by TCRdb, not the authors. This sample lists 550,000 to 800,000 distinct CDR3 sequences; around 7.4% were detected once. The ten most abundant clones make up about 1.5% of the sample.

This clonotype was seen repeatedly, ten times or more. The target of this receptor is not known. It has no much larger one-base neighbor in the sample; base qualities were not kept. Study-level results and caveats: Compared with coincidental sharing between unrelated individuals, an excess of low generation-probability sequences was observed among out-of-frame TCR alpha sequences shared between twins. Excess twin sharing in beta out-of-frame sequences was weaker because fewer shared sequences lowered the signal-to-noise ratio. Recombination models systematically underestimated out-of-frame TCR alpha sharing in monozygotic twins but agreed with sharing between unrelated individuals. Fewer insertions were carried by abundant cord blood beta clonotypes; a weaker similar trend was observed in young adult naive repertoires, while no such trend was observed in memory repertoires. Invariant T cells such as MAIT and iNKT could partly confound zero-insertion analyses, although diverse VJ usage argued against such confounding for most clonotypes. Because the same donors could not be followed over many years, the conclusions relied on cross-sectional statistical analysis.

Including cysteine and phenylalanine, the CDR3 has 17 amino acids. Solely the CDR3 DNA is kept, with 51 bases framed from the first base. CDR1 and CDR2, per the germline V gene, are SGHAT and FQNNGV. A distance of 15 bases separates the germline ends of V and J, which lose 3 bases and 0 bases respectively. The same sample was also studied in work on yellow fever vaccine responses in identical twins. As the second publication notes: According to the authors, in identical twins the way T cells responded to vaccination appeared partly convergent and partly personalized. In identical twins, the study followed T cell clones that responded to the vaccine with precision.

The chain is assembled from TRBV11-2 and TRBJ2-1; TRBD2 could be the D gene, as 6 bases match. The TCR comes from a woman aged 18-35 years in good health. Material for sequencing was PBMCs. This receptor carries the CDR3 CASSFSGVVSSYNEQFF. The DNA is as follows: TGTGCCAGCAGCTTTTCGGGGGTTGTAAGCTCCTACAATGAGCAGTTCTTC.